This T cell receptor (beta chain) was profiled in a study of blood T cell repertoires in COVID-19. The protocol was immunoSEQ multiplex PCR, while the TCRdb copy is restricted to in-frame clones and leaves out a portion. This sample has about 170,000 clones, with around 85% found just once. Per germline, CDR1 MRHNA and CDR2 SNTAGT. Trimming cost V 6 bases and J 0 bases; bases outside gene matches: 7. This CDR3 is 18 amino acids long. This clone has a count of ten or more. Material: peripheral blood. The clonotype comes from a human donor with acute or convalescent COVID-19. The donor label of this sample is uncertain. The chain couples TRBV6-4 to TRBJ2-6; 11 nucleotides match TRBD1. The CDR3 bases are TGTGCCAGCAGGCCCTGGGGACAGGGGGACTCTGGGGCCAACGTCCTGACTTTC. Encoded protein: CASRPWGQGDSGANVLTF.